The T cell receptor beta chain under discussion was sequenced for a study of cytomegalovirus exposure and HLA in healthy donors. Notes on the study in general: A few CMV-associated chains were confirmed in vitro to be specific for CMV antigens.

PCR was performed using 60 Vbeta and 13 Jbeta primers. Some clones are missing from TCRdb's copy, which holds only in-frame ones; the method was immunoSEQ multiplex PCR. The top ten hold 1% to 1.5% of the sample, which has roughly 180,000 clones, about 9.4% seen once. This clone was observed a handful of times. Its specificity is not known. Sequencing used PBMCs. The clonotype was recovered from a woman aged 30 to 39 in good health and CMV-seropositive.

CDR3 sequence reads: CASSLLDRAKYTIYF. DNA for the CDR3: TGTGCCAGCAGCCTTCTTGACAGGGCGAAGTACACCATATATTTT. The genes are TRBV4-2 and TRBJ1-3, with 7 bases identical to TRBD1. The CDR3 consists of 15 residues. CDR1 and CDR2 (germline): LGHNA, YNFKEQ. V lost 4 bases, J lost 8 bases, and 11 bases stayed unmatched.